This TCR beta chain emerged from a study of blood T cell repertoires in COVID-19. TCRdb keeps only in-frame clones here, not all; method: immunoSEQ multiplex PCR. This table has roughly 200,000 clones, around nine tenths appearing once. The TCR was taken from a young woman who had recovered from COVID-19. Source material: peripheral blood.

CDR3 nucleotides: TGTGCCAGCAGCTTAAGCGGCGGACAGGGGGTGGGCTATGGCTACACCTTC. Its protein product is CASSLSGGQGVGYGYTF. The V and J genes are TRBV7-3 and TRBJ1-2, with TRBD1 matching 10 bases. The CDR3 consists of 17 residues. Germline-derived CDR1 and CDR2 are SGHTA and FQGTGA. The trim removed 1 base at V and 4 bases at J, leaving 9 bases unmatched.